The source of this T cell receptor beta chain is a study of CD8 T cells in ankylosing spondylitis. In germline, CDR1 is SGHVS, CDR2 FNYEAQ. The V gene end was trimmed by 0 bases and the J gene end by 8 bases; junction bases not matched to a gene: 12. The CDR3 consists of 17 residues. This clonotype came up many times. The antigen remains undetermined. Overall study results and limits: With a CD8+ phenotype, disease-linked clones were relatively rare in peripheral blood. Disease-associated clones were reportedly significantly overrepresented in matched ankylosing spondylitis synovial fluid.

Generation of TCR beta libraries employed quantitative 5'-RACE incorporating molecular barcodes. TCRdb used MiXCR to reprocess the 5' RACE reads, holding one entry per CDR3 protein. Among about 220,000 distinct CDR3 sequences, about 10% were seen once, and the ten largest hold roughly 23%. The receptor was derived from a male donor with ankylosing spondylitis or in good health (not recorded which). This chain joins TRBV7-6 and TRBJ2-1, with TRBD2 identical over 8 bases. Sequencing was performed on blood, either unsorted or a sorted T cell fraction (not recorded which). The CDR3 nucleotides are TGTGCCAGCAGCTTAGCCCCGACGGGGGGGGTCGCCGATGAGCAGTTCTTC. Residues: CASSLAPTGGVADEQFF.